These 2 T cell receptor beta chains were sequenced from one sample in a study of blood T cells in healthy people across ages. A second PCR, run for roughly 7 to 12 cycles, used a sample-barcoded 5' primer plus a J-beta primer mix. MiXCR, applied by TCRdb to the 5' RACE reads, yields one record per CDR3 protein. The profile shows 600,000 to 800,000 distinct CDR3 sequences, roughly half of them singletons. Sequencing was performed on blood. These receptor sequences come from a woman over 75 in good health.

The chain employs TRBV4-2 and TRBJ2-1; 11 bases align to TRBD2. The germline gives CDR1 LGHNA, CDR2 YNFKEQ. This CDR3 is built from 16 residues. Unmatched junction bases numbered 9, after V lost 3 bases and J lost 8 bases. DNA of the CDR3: TGTGCCAGCAGCCATAGCGGGGGGGCGAGTTTTGATGAGCAGTTCTTC. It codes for CASSHSGGASFDEQFF.

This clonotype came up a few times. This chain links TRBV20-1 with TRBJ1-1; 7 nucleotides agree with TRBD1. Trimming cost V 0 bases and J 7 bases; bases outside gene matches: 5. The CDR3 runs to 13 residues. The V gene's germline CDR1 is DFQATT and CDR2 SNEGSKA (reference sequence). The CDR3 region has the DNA TGCAGTGCTAGAGAGGGACAGAGAATTGAAGCTTTCTTT. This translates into CSAREGQRIEAFF.